This T cell receptor beta chain was observed in a study of T cell repertoires in ileal Crohn's disease. The overall study: Median disease duration was about 7.9 years; 35% smoked at surgery. Postoperative therapy was given to about half: some eleven thiopurines, roughly 18 anti-TNF agents. General study findings and limits: Clonal expansions were more frequent in active smokers than non-smokers at surgery. Compared with CD4 T cells, sorted CD8 cells carried more expanded clones.

Profiling relied on immunoSEQ multiplex PCR, and the TCRdb table lists in-frame clones only, not all of them. The sample consists of about 8,400 clones, approximately 80% of them appearing once. Trimming pared 6 bases from V and 2 bases from J, leaving 14 bases between. Looked up from germline, CDR1 is MNHEY and CDR2 is SMNVEV (reference sequence). This CDR3 is 15 amino acids long. In the case of this clone: Its antigen is unknown.

This rearrangement joins TRBV27 to TRBJ2-1; D possibly matches TRBD1 or TRBD2 (5 bases each). The sequencing sample was made of ileal tissue. This TCR was recovered from an adult with Crohn's disease. The CDR3 DNA follows: TGTGCCAGCAGCTCAAACCGGGGCGCCTACAATGAGCAGTTCTTC. Translation gives CASSSNRGAYNEQFF.